The text below deals with one T cell receptor beta chain. The sample comes from a study of radiation and T cells in renal cell carcinoma. Profiling relied on immunoSEQ multiplex PCR, and the TCRdb table lists in-frame clones only, not all of them. The profile shows roughly 160,000 clones, 88% of them singletons. The CDR3 runs 14 residues. Looked up from germline, CDR1 is SNHLY and CDR2 is FYNNEI. V was cut by 0 bases and J by 1 base, with 7 bases left in between. The time point was: blood 4 weeks post-SBRT, at nephrectomy. Treatment given: 15 Gy SBRT to primary tumor, nephrectomy 4 weeks later. Nephrectomy followed 15 Gy stereotactic body radiation by 4 weeks. The tumor was a clear cell renal cell carcinoma.

The chain joins TRBV2 to TRBJ2-7, with D hard to call. This specimen was blood, taken from a patient whose treatment included radiotherapy and nephrectomy. This clonotype was obtained from a woman aged 45-60 years with renal cell carcinoma. This chain's CDR3 is CASSEASVSYEQYF. CDR3 in DNA: TGTGCCAGCAGTGAAGCGTCCGTATCCTACGAGCAGTACTTC.